This TCR beta chain appears in the sequencing data of a study of beta chain features in type 1 diabetes. Across the study: The number of sorted cells examined across all samples was 107,917,701.

In its sample, this clone was seen a few times. No antigen is known for it. Germline CDR1 is LNHDA and CDR2 is SQIVND (reference sequence). Losses at the gene ends were 6 bases for V and 1 base for J; bases not matched to a gene: 4. This CDR3 contains 14 residues. The study's findings and limits: No resolution was reached here on whether HLA type influences TCRB rearrangement. Shorter TCRB CDR3s, moderately but significantly so, marked every one of the four CD4+ subsets in Type 1 diabetes patients.

Expressed TCRB transcripts were sequenced because the entire RNA isolate underwent reverse transcription. Repertoires were generated with immunoSEQ multiplex PCR, while TCRdb's copy carries only in-frame clones and drops some. The data hold hundreds of thousands of clones, with 10% to 15% observed a single time. Sequencing was performed on naive CD4+ T cells from blood. The rearrangement links TRBV19 to TRBJ2-5, with TRBD1 matching over 8 bases. The source of this sequence is a woman younger than 35 with type 1 diabetes. In nucleotides, the CDR3 is TGTGCCAGTAGCATCGGACAGGGCCAAGAGACCCAGTACTTC. This encodes CASSIGQGQETQYF.